One and the same sample provided the 6 T cell receptor beta chains below, sequenced in a study of blood T cell repertoires in COVID-19. Assay used: immunoSEQ multiplex PCR; TCRdb lists only in-frame clones, some missing. The table records 70,000 to 90,000 clones, around 85% of them present only once. Sequenced material: peripheral blood. Every receptor here comes from a man between 65 and 79 years old with acute or convalescent COVID-19.

This clone was seen only once. The rearrangement uses TRBV10-3 and TRBJ2-1, with TRBD1 matching 9 bases. The V gene end was trimmed by 6 bases and the J gene end by 7 bases; junction bases not matched to a gene: 7. From germline, CDR1 is ENHRY and CDR2 SYGVKD. The CDR3 extends over 14 amino acids. CDR3 region: CAIRAGTGKNEQFF. The CDR3 nucleotides read TGTGCCATCAGGGCCGGGACAGGGAAAAATGAGCAGTTCTTC.

The V and J genes are TRBV5-6 and TRBJ2-3, with TRBD2 matching over 13 bases. CDR1 is SGHDT, CDR2 YYEEEE, per germline. The CDR3 consists of 15 residues. The V and J ends lost 2 bases and 8 bases, in that order; junction bases with no gene match: 5. The CDR3, as DNA: TGTGCCAGCAGCTTATTGACTAGCGGGGGGAGTACGCAGTATTTT. Translation gives CASSLLTSGGSTQYF.

This clone was seen once. The rearrangement links TRBV5-4 to TRBJ1-1; perhaps TRBD1 as D (6 bases). The CDR3 has 14 residues. The germline V gene has CDR1 SGHNT and CDR2 YYREEE (reference sequence). V lost 1 base to trimming and J lost 3 bases, with 10 bases between them. CDR3 sequence (DNA): TGTGCCAGCAGCTTGAGGGGGATCTACACTGAAGCTTTCTTT. This translates into CASSLRGIYTEAFF.

The rearrangement uses TRBV28 and TRBJ2-7, with a weak D call TRBD2 (5 bases). Between the trimmed V and J ends, which lost 6 bases and 0 bases, there was a span of 12 bases. There are 14 residues in the CDR3. Germline V lookup: CDR1 MDHEN, CDR2 SYDVKM. The CDR3 DNA reads as TGTGCCAGCAGCTCTCGGGGAACCTCCTACGAGCAGTACGTC. The encoded protein is CASSSRGTSYEQYV.

The chain joins TRBV4-1 to TRBJ1-4, with D possibly being TRBD1 (5 bases). CDR1 is MGHRA and CDR2 is YSYEKL in the germline V gene. V lost 4 bases, J lost 12 bases, and 15 bases lay in between. The CDR3 loop spans 13 amino acids. CDR3 amino acids: CASSRPFDSQLFF. The CDR3 region has the DNA TGCGCCAGCAGCCGCCCGTTTGACAGCCAACTGTTTTTT.

This clone was seen a handful of times. The rearrangement links TRBV27 to TRBJ2-3; 12 bases match TRBD1. J gave up 4 bases and V 2 bases, and 4 bases lay outside the gene matches. The CDR3 length is 16 residues. Germline values: CDR1 MNHEY, CDR2 SMNVEV (reference sequence). CDR3: CASSLGTGGAADTQYF. Here the CDR3 DNA reads TGTGCCAGCAGTTTAGGGACAGGGGGCGCCGCAGATACGCAGTATTTT.